This is a list of T cell receptor beta chains from one sample in a study of blood T cell repertoires in COVID-19. Clones were read by immunoSEQ multiplex PCR, and TCRdb kept only the in-frame ones, dropping some. The sample lists over 150,000 clones; approximately 86% were seen once. Sequencing used peripheral blood. The origin of the receptors is a man aged 55 to 69 with COVID-19, enrolled during active disease. Each CDR3 is given with its conserved first and last residue. Each record gives: clone size, D gene, V gene, J gene, CDR3 DNA, CDR3 protein. The D gene is left open where the match is weak. Part of the rows lack a size; the others show once, few, many or a class for expanded clones.

>few|-|TRBV19|TRBJ1-1
TGTGCCAGTAGTGTACAGGGTTTAAACACTGAAGCTTTCTTT
CASSVQGLNTEAFF
>-|-|TRBV3-1/TRBV3-2|TRBJ1-1
TGTGCCAGCAGCCAAGCGACAGGCATAGAAGCTTTCTTT
CASSQATGIEAFF
>-|TRBD2|TRBV7-8|TRBJ2-4
TGTGCCAGCAGCTTAGTTGCTAGCGGGGGGAGTCTAGCCAAAAACATTCAGTACTTC
CASSLVASGGSLAKNIQYF
>-|TRBD2|TRBV14|TRBJ2-1
TGTGCCAGCAGCCAAGACCTGCGGGGGGTATCCTCCTACAATGAGCAGTTCTTC
CASSQDLRGVSSYNEQFF
>-|TRBD1|TRBV4-1|TRBJ2-7
TGCGCCAGCAGCCGACAGCCCGGGACAGGGGCCTACGAGCAGTACTTC
CASSRQPGTGAYEQYF
>-|TRBD1|TRBV6-5|TRBJ1-5
TGTGCCAGCAACCCGGGACAGAGCAATCAGCCCCAGCATTTT
CASNPGQSNQPQHF
>-|TRBD1|TRBV19|TRBJ2-5
TGTGCCAGTAGTATCAAGGGGGCCCAGGGGGCCCAGTACTTC
CASSIKGAQGAQYF
>-|TRBD1|TRBV6-5|TRBJ1-2
TGTGCCAGCAGTAAATTCGGACAGGCTATCTATGGCTACACCTTC
CASSKFGQAIYGYTF
>-|TRBD1|TRBV18|TRBJ1-2
TGTGCCAGCTCACCATTAGAGGGACAGGGCTCCGGCTACACCTTC
CASSPLEGQGSGYTF
>-|-|TRBV19|TRBJ2-3
TGTGCCAGTAGTACCGCCGGGAGAGATACGCAGTATTTT
CASSTAGRDTQYF
>-|-|TRBV5-1|TRBJ2-5
TGCGCCAGCAGCTCTGGGACTTTCAAAGAGACCCAGTACTTC
CASSSGTFKETQYF
>-|-|TRBV29-1|TRBJ2-1
TGCAGCGTTGAATGGGCTATCAATGAGCAGTTCTTC
CSVEWAINEQFF
>-|TRBD1|TRBV12-5|TRBJ2-2
TGTGCTAGTGGGGGACAGGGAGGTACCGGGGAGCTGTTTTTT
CASGGQGGTGELFF
>-|-|TRBV5-6|TRBJ1-5
TGTGCCAGCAGCTTTGGTGGGCCTTATAGCAATCAGCCCCAGCATTTT
CASSFGGPYSNQPQHF
>-|-|TRBV6-1|TRBJ1-2
TGTGCCAGCAGTGACGCTAACTATGGCTACACCTTC
CASSDANYGYTF
>-|TRBD1|TRBV10-3|TRBJ2-3
TGTGCCATCAGTGGTTGGACAGGGGGCTTGGATACGCAGTATTTT
CAISGWTGGLDTQYF
>-|TRBD1|TRBV7-9|TRBJ1-1
TGTGCCAGCAGACTGGGACAGGAAGCTTTCTTT
CASRLGQEAFF
>-|-|TRBV7-9|TRBJ1-4
TGTGCCAGCAGCTTGGGTGGGAACAGGGATAATGAAAAACTGTTTTTT
CASSLGGNRDNEKLFF
>once|TRBD1|TRBV9|TRBJ2-3
TGTGCCAGCAGCGTAGTCGGGACAGGGTGGACAGATACGCAGTATTTT
CASSVVGTGWTDTQYF
>-|TRBD1|TRBV27|TRBJ1-1
TGTGCCAGCAGTCCAACCGACAGGGTCGAGGCTTTCTTT
CASSPTDRVEAFF
>-|-|TRBV6-5|TRBJ2-5
TGTGCCAGCAGTTTCCCCAGGGGTAGTAAGGTCCAGTACTTC
CASSFPRGSKVQYF
>once|TRBD1|TRBV28|TRBJ2-7
TGTGCCAGCAGTTCGTCCGGGACAGGGGTAACCGAGCAGTACTTC
CASSSSGTGVTEQYF
>-|TRBD1|TRBV6-6|TRBJ1-5
TGTGCCAGCAAGGGACAGGGGGAACAGCCCCAGCATTTT
CASKGQGEQPQHF
>-|TRBD1|TRBV7-9|TRBJ1-5
TGTGCCAGCAGCTTCGACAGGGGACCCAATCAGCCCCAGCATTTT
CASSFDRGPNQPQHF
>-|TRBD2|TRBV7-9|TRBJ2-7
TGTGCCAGCAGCTCCGGTAGCGGGAGTTCCTACGAGCAGTACTTC
CASSSGSGSSYEQYF
>-|-|TRBV7-9|TRBJ2-7
TGTGCCAGCACCTCACCGGACAGTGGGAACTACGAGCAGTACTTC
CASTSPDSGNYEQYF
>-|TRBD2|TRBV19|TRBJ2-1
TGTGCCAGTACGCGGGGGGGGAATGAGCAGTTCTTC
CASTRGGNEQFF
>-|-|TRBV6-6|TRBJ1-1
TGTGCCAGCAGCCAAGGCAGGGGCAGCACTGAAGCTTTCTTT
CASSQGRGSTEAFF
>-|-|TRBV12-5|TRBJ1-2
TGTGCTAGTGGTCTAAGTGCGGCAGCTAACTATGGCTACACCTTC
CASGLSAAANYGYTF
>-|-|TRBV21-1|TRBJ2-6
TGTGCCAGCAGCCCCCGGAGACAGGGGGATATTGGGGCCAACGTCCTGACTTTC
CASSPRRQGDIGANVLTF
>-|TRBD2|TRBV7-2|TRBJ2-3
TGTGCCAGCAACCCCACTGTTAGCGGGAGCACAGATACGCAGTATTTT
CASNPTVSGSTDTQYF
>-|TRBD2|TRBV7-9|TRBJ2-1
TGTGCCAGCAGCTGGGGACTAGCGGGGGGGACCTTGCAGTTCTTC
CASSWGLAGGTLQFF
>-|-|TRBV30|TRBJ1-5
TGTGCCTGGAGTGTGGGGGCGGACCAGCCCCAGCATTTT
CAWSVGADQPQHF